These T cell receptor beta chains were read from a single sample in a study of OX40 agonist ivuxolimab in advanced cancers. Profiling relied on immunoSEQ multiplex PCR, and the TCRdb table lists in-frame clones only, not all of them. Seen here are under 50,000 clones, about 85% observed once, and the top ten hold 40% to 65%. Sequences were derived from CD4+ or CD8+ T cells sorted from blood, sampled in a trial of the OX40 agonist ivuxolimab. The source of these receptors is an adult with an advanced solid tumor such as melanoma, head and neck, liver or kidney cancer. The CDR3 runs from the conserved cysteine through the conserved F or W.

j_gene: TRBJ2-1; v_gene: TRBV5-1; CDR3aa: CASSEVPSGGPGEQFF
j_gene: TRBJ2-5; v_gene: TRBV7-2; CDR3aa: CASSVTSDGTQYF
j_gene: TRBJ1-2; v_gene: TRBV7-3; CDR3aa: CASSLGVGEGYTF
j_gene: TRBJ2-2; v_gene: TRBV7-3; CDR3aa: CASSQQGGTGELFF
j_gene: TRBJ1-2; v_gene: TRBV11-2; CDR3aa: CASSSLRGQDYGYTF
j_gene: TRBJ2-5; v_gene: TRBV6-5; CDR3aa: CASSYYRGRKETQYF
j_gene: TRBJ2-2; v_gene: TRBV5-1; CDR3aa: CASSLTVGELFF
j_gene: TRBJ2-7; v_gene: TRBV29-1; CDR3aa: CSVEVRDRGRGEQYF
j_gene: TRBJ1-3; v_gene: TRBV19; CDR3aa: CASSISAGNTIYF
j_gene: TRBJ2-3; v_gene: TRBV5-1; CDR3aa: CASSSMGPDTQYF
j_gene: TRBJ2-1; v_gene: TRBV27; CDR3aa: CASSLWGAPSYNEQFF
j_gene: TRBJ2-7; v_gene: TRBV7-6; CDR3aa: CASSLDKPYEQYF
j_gene: TRBJ2-2; v_gene: TRBV5-1; CDR3aa: CASSLEGTNTGELFF
j_gene: TRBJ2-5; v_gene: TRBV6-5; CDR3aa: CASSYSMETQYF
j_gene: TRBJ2-5; v_gene: TRBV10-2; CDR3aa: CASSPGRRQETQYF
j_gene: TRBJ2-7; v_gene: TRBV15; CDR3aa: CATSPRIAGGPEQYF
j_gene: TRBJ1-1; v_gene: TRBV28; CDR3aa: CASSVQGLFNPNTEAFF
j_gene: TRBJ2-7; v_gene: TRBV6-1; CDR3aa: CASRGWTVDYEQYF
j_gene: TRBJ2-1; v_gene: TRBV10-3; CDR3aa: CAISGGLAGEYNEQFF
j_gene: TRBJ2-3; v_gene: TRBV11-2; CDR3aa: CASSTKVATSGVSADTQYF
j_gene: TRBJ2-2; v_gene: TRBV6-4; CDR3aa: CASSPGRNTGELFF
j_gene: TRBJ2-3; v_gene: TRBV18; CDR3aa: CASTHFPQSTDTQYF
j_gene: TRBJ1-2; v_gene: TRBV28; CDR3aa: CASSFGWGRTGLNYGYTF
j_gene: TRBJ2-7; v_gene: TRBV18; CDR3aa: CASSPSGTRDEQYF
j_gene: TRBJ1-2; v_gene: TRBV6-6; CDR3aa: CASSRSTNYGYTF
j_gene: TRBJ2-7; v_gene: TRBV6-5; CDR3aa: CASSYGAGGVRHEQYF
j_gene: TRBJ1-4; v_gene: TRBV16; CDR3aa: CASRTGTPEKLFF
j_gene: -; v_gene: TRBV30; CDR3aa: CAWSPDIGELHEQYF
j_gene: TRBJ1-3; v_gene: TRBV7-6; CDR3aa: CASSLDPGNTIYF
j_gene: TRBJ2-5; v_gene: TRBV23-1; CDR3aa: CANTVRRGQGVQETQYF
j_gene: TRBJ2-3; v_gene: TRBV30; CDR3aa: CAWTRLAGEADTQYF
j_gene: TRBJ1-6; v_gene: TRBV5-4; CDR3aa: CASREGGAHNSPLHF
j_gene: TRBJ2-7; v_gene: TRBV27; CDR3aa: CASRKYTSGYYEQYF
j_gene: TRBJ2-1; v_gene: TRBV7-9; CDR3aa: CASSLTGGPYNEQFF
j_gene: TRBJ2-7; v_gene: TRBV20-1; CDR3aa: CSADRGREQYF
j_gene: TRBJ1-4; v_gene: TRBV9; CDR3aa: CASSVAPVTLGSGEKLFF
j_gene: TRBJ2-7; v_gene: TRBV7-9; CDR3aa: CASSPNNYEQYF
j_gene: TRBJ2-7; v_gene: TRBV19; CDR3aa: CASSPRDFDEQYF
j_gene: TRBJ2-7; v_gene: TRBV9; CDR3aa: CASSGSTGGGFYEQYF
j_gene: TRBJ2-1; v_gene: TRBV7-2; CDR3aa: CASSYYLDEQFF
j_gene: TRBJ2-3; v_gene: TRBV6-1; CDR3aa: CASRGGRDTDTQYF
j_gene: TRBJ2-7; v_gene: TRBV4-2; CDR3aa: CASSQWDRGHEQYF
j_gene: TRBJ2-7; v_gene: TRBV9; CDR3aa: CASSARSGTSGSRLDEQYF
j_gene: TRBJ2-7; v_gene: TRBV4-2; CDR3aa: CASSQDRYSGYEQYF
j_gene: TRBJ1-1; v_gene: TRBV28; CDR3aa: CASTVGVGVRNTEAFF
j_gene: TRBJ2-7; v_gene: TRBV27; CDR3aa: CASSLTQQGGTDEQYF
j_gene: TRBJ1-2; v_gene: TRBV6-1; CDR3aa: CASSSPNLNYGYTF
j_gene: TRBJ1-4; v_gene: TRBV7-9; CDR3aa: CASALGSTNEKLFF
j_gene: TRBJ2-5; v_gene: TRBV4-3; CDR3aa: CASSQEGWETQYF